The present T cell receptor beta chain was sequenced within a study of shared clonotypes between healthy human individuals. Regarding the study as a whole: Across subsets, estimated richness was generally greater for naive than for memory populations.

The count of this clone is one. Its antigen is still unknown. Produced via immunoSEQ multiplex PCR; TCRdb's table is partial and in-frame only. Of roughly 2.4 million clones listed, 90% to 97% were seen once; the top ten hold around 0.13%. Trimming shortened V by 0 bases and J by 1 base, and 13 bases separated the two germline ends. This CDR3 comprises 15 residues. Per the germline V gene, CDR1 is GTSNPN and CDR2 is SVGIG (reference sequence). The source material was naive CD4+ T cells sorted from blood. Subset here: CD45RA+ positively selected. This chain links TRBV30 with TRBJ2-7, with D perhaps being TRBD1 or TRBD2 (5 bases each). The origin of this receptor is a man between 18 and 35 years old in good health. This chain's CDR3 is CAWSVEGRVSYEQYF. For the CDR3, the DNA is TGTGCCTGGAGTGTAGAGGGACGGGTTTCCTACGAGCAGTACTTC.